These 14 T cell receptor beta chains were all obtained from the same sample, sequenced in a study of cytomegalovirus exposure and HLA in healthy donors. The PCR made use of 60 Vbeta and 13 Jbeta primers. Clones were read by immunoSEQ multiplex PCR, and TCRdb kept only the in-frame ones, dropping some. The profile covers over 100,000 clones, with over 60% appearing a single time and approximately 3.1% taken by the ten largest. The specimen was PBMCs. The receptor source for this set is a young woman in good health and CMV-seropositive.

The rearrangement uses TRBV6-5 and TRBJ2-2; 7 bases line up with TRBD1. The V segment lost 3 bases and the J segment 6 bases; nucleotides outside the gene matches: 4. This CDR3 is built from 14 residues. CDR1 MNHEY and CDR2 SVGAGI come from the germline V gene. DNA for the CDR3: TGTGCCAGCAGTTATTCTCAGGGGGCCGGGGAGCTGTTTTTT. Protein: CASSYSQGAGELFF.

This clone was recorded only once. The chain carries TRBV29-1 and TRBJ1-4, with D maybe TRBD1 (5 bases). The CDR3 extends over 13 amino acids. V was clipped by 5 bases and J by 3 bases, with 10 bases between them. In germline, CDR1 is SQVTM, CDR2 ANQGSEA. The CDR3 loop is CSVRQRANEKLFF. The CDR3, as DNA: TGCAGCGTTCGACAGCGGGCTAATGAAAAACTGTTTTTT.

The genes are TRBV27 and TRBJ2-5; TRBD1 matches 7 bases. V gave up 6 bases and J gave up 1 base; unmatched junction bases: 8. Germline CDR1 and CDR2: MNHEY and SMNVEV (reference sequence). This CDR3 spans 15 amino acids. CDR3 region: CASSPYGTAQETQYF. The CDR3 bases are TGTGCCAGCAGCCCCTACGGGACAGCCCAAGAGACCCAGTACTTC.

The chain links TRBV30 to TRBJ1-1, with a tentative D call TRBD1 (5 bases). Between the trimmed V and J ends, which lost 4 bases and 0 bases, there was a span of 15 bases. Germline loops: CDR1 GTSNPN, CDR2 SVGIG (reference sequence). The CDR3 sequence is 15 residues long. The CDR3 protein is CAWKGEVVMNTEAFF. The CDR3 nucleotides are TGTGCCTGGAAAGGGGAGGTTGTCATGAACACTGAAGCTTTCTTT.

The chain combines TRBV7-9 with TRBJ2-3; 10 bases align to TRBD2. Germline V gene lookup returns CDR1 SEHNR and CDR2 FQNEAQ (reference sequence). The CDR3 length is 17 residues. V shed 1 base and J 10 bases; nucleotides not matched to a gene: 14. CDR3 residues: CASSLGLAGVSESAQYF. Written as DNA, the CDR3 is TGTGCCAGCAGCTTAGGTCTAGCGGGAGTCAGTGAATCGGCGCAGTATTTT.

The table lists this clone with a count of one. The V and J genes are TRBV25-1 and TRBJ2-5; 7 nucleotides align to TRBD1. Per the germline V gene, CDR1 is MGHDK and CDR2 is SYGVNS. J lost 5 bases, V lost 5 bases, and 8 bases had no gene match. The CDR3 extends over 14 amino acids. Here the CDR3 reads CASSIDRVGETQYF. The CDR3 DNA is TGTGCCAGCAGTATCGACAGGGTCGGGGAGACCCAGTACTTC.

This chain links TRBV30 with TRBJ1-2; 9 bases align to TRBD1. With 4 bases clipped from V and 8 bases from J, the junction kept 11 bases outside the gene matches. The germline V gene encodes CDR1 GTSNPN and CDR2 SVGIG (reference sequence). CDR3 length equals 14 residues. The CDR3 DNA sequence: TGTGCCTGGAACCAAGGGAGGACAGGGGTCGGCTACACCTTC. As protein: CAWNQGRTGVGYTF.

The chain links TRBV7-9 to TRBJ1-2; unclear D gene. The germline V gene encodes CDR1 SEHNR and CDR2 FQNEAQ (reference sequence). With 0 bases removed from V and 4 bases from J, the gap between germline ends came to 9 bases. The CDR3 runs to 14 residues. CDR3 DNA sequence: TGTGCCAGCAGCTTAGCTATACTAGGCTATGGCTACACCTTC. Its translation: CASSLAILGYGYTF.

The chain is built from TRBV13 and TRBJ2-7, with a possible D match to TRBD1 (6 bases). The germline V gene encodes CDR1 PRHDT and CDR2 FYEKMQ (reference sequence). The CDR3 is made up of 15 amino acids. Trimming cost V 6 bases and J 1 base, with 16 bases left between them. CDR3 DNA sequence: TGTGCCAGCAGTCGTAGGACAGTGGAATCCTACGAGCAGTACTTC. Translated, it gives CASSRRTVESYEQYF.

The rearrangement links TRBV27 to TRBJ2-1; the match to TRBD2 covers 8 bases. Trimming at V came to 4 bases and at J to 4 bases, leaving 6 bases not matched to a gene. In germline, CDR1 is MNHEY, CDR2 SMNVEV (reference sequence). This CDR3 spans 15 amino acids. Written as DNA, the CDR3 is TGTGCCAGCAGTTCTAGCGGGCCTAAGTACAATGAGCAGTTCTTC. This encodes CASSSSGPKYNEQFF.

This clone was observed once. The V call is TRBV28, the J call TRBJ2-7, with 7 nucleotides matching TRBD2. V trimming: 2 bases; J trimming: 9 bases; junction bases outside the gene matches: 4. CDR1 MDHEN and CDR2 SYDVKM come from the germline V gene. The CDR3 has 12 residues. This CDR3 reads CASSLGGEWQYF. CDR3 DNA sequence: TGTGCCAGCAGTTTAGGGGGGGAGTGGCAGTACTTC. Looking up the rest from reference TRBV28 and TRBJ2-7 gives the full variable domain: DVKVTQSSRYLVKRTGEKVFLECVQDMDHENMFWYRQDPGLGLRLIYFSYDVKMKEKGDIPEGYSVSREKKERFSLILESASTNQTSMYLCASSLGGEWQYFGPGTRLTVT.

The table lists this clone with a count of one. The chain carries TRBV9 and TRBJ2-5, with D tentatively TRBD1 (5 bases). CDR1 and CDR2 from the germline V gene are SGDLS and YYNGEE. Trimming took 0 bases from V and 2 from J, leaving 5 bases between them. The CDR3 extends over 13 amino acids. In DNA form, the CDR3 reads TGTGCCAGCAGCGTAGGACAGCAAGAGACCCAGTACTTC. Translation gives CASSVGQQETQYF.

This sequence joins TRBV10-3 and TRBJ2-7, with D maybe TRBD2 (6 bases). V lost 10 bases and J 0 bases, leaving 16 bases between the germline ends. CDR1 ENHRY and CDR2 SYGVKD come from the germline V gene. The CDR3 length is 14 residues. CDR3 nucleotides: TGTGCCACCCGCCCGGAGGGGAGCTCCTACGAGCAGTACTTC. It is translated as CATRPEGSSYEQYF.

The chain employs TRBV9 and TRBJ2-7; unclear D gene. The CDR3 spans 13 residues. V dropped 0 bases and J dropped 6 bases, with 10 bases sitting between them. Germline loops: CDR1 SGDLS, CDR2 YYNGEE. The CDR3 DNA reads TGTGCCAGCAGCGTAGCAGGCTCCCGCGAGCAGTACTTC. Amino acids: CASSVAGSREQYF.